This T cell receptor beta chain came from a study of blood T cell repertoires in COVID-19. Clones were read by immunoSEQ multiplex PCR, and TCRdb kept only the in-frame ones, dropping some. The profile covers around 130,000 clones, with about 83% appearing a single time and around a tenth taken by the ten largest. This CDR3 has 19 residues. The trim removed 3 bases at V and 0 bases at J, leaving 12 bases unmatched. Germline V lookup: CDR1 SGHTA, CDR2 FQGTGA. Sequenced material: peripheral blood. The chain couples TRBV7-3 to TRBJ2-3, with 10 positions matching TRBD2. The receptor was isolated from a man aged 35-49 years with active or convalescent COVID-19. The CDR3 coding sequence is TGTGCCAGCAGCTTGGGTCGGACTAGCGGAGCCCAAAGCACAGATACGCAGTATTTT. It specifies CASSLGRTSGAQSTDTQYF.